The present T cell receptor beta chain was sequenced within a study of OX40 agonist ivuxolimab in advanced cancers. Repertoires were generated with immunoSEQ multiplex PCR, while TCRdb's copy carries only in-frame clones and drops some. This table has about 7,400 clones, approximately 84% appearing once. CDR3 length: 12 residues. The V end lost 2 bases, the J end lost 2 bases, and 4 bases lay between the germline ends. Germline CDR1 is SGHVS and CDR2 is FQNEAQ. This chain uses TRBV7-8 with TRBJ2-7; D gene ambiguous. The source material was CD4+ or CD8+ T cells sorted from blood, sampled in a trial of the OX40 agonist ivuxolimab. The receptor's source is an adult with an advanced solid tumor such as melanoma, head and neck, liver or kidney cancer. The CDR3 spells CASSLPPYEQYF. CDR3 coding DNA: TGTGCCAGCAGCTTACCACCCTACGAGCAGTACTTC.